The clone carrying this T cell receptor (beta chain) showed up just once. The sample is drawn from a study of blood T cell repertoires in COVID-19. Germline lookup yields CDR1 KGHSH and CDR2 LQKENI. The J segment lost 4 bases and the V segment lost 8 bases, leaving 8 bases of the junction unmatched. CDR3 length equals 14 residues. Using immunoSEQ multiplex PCR, the repertoire was profiled, and TCRdb retains in-frame clones only, with some absent. The sample has a few hundred thousand clones; about 90% are singletons. This TCR came from a woman aged 60-75 years with COVID-19, enrolled during active disease. Sequenced material: peripheral blood. The gene calls are TRBV18 and TRBJ1-1; 9 nucleotides line up with TRBD1. The CDR3 sequence: CASTLQGAFTEAFF. CDR3 sequence (DNA): TGTGCCAGCACCCTACAGGGGGCTTTCACTGAAGCTTTCTTT. Looking up the rest from reference TRBV18 and TRBJ1-1 gives the full variable domain: NAGVMQNPRHLVRRRGQEARLRCSPMKGHSHVYWYRQLPEEGLKFMVYLQKENIIDESGMPKERFSAEFPKEGPSILRIQQVVRGDSAAYFCASTLQGAFTEAFFGQGTRLTVV.